These T cell receptor beta chains were read from a single sample in a study of a mutant IDH1 vaccine in newly diagnosed glioma. Clones were read by immunoSEQ multiplex PCR, and TCRdb kept only the in-frame ones, dropping some. The sample lists about 100,000 clones, about four fifths occurring once. Sequences were derived from PBMCs, sampled from a glioma patient treated with radiotherapy, temozolomide or both. The receptors were gathered from a man aged 40-49 years with glioma. Each CDR3 is given with its conserved first and last residue.

v_gene	j_gene	CDR3aa
TRBV27	TRBJ2-7	CASSNLRGEQYF
TRBV6-4	TRBJ2-1	CASSDVAGGPYNEQFF
TRBV19	TRBJ1-4	CASSPRVGQGGREKLFF
TRBV6-5	TRBJ2-5	CASAQTLGWETQYF
TRBV29-1	TRBJ1-2	CSAGQSNYGYTF
TRBV7-9	TRBJ2-2	CASSLGQANTGELFF
TRBV19	TRBJ2-5	CASSSGQGYQETQYF
TRBV28	TRBJ1-5	CASSLRGWTVSNQPQHF
TRBV15	TRBJ2-7	CATSPQGKEQYF
TRBV6-5	TRBJ1-4	CASRRDTPNEKLFF
TRBV6-5	TRBJ2-3	CAGSHLEVTDTQYF
TRBV5-1	TRBJ2-5	CASSGPGLAAQETQYF
TRBV7-6	TRBJ2-3	CASSPTGTGVTDTQYF